What follows is one T cell receptor (beta chain) and its context. Its antigen remains unidentified. One end of the junction is discordant with germline, which a read error may explain. The assay was immunoSEQ multiplex PCR, and TCRdb's table has in-frame clones only and misses some. Found here are some 240,000 clones, 87% of them singletons; the top ten hold less than 3.5%. This record comes from a study of Ad26.COV2.S vaccination and SARS-CoV-2 variants. In the study overall: Once, or twice with 56 days between doses, Ad26.COV2.S was given intramuscularly.

Whole-study results and caveats: Greater spike-specific TCR breadth was seen in vaccine recipients than in placebo recipients. TCR breadth and depth analyses may have underestimated total T cell responses.

Germline CDR1 reads SGHNT; CDR2 reads YYREEE (reference sequence). This CDR3 has 15 residues. Treatment noted: roughly 18 received Ad26.COV2.S at low or high dose, single or two shots; about 5 received placebo; per-sample allocation not given. Repertoires come from day 63 after the first vaccine or placebo injection. Vaccine was an Ad26 vector expressing Wuhan-strain SARS-CoV-2 spike. This material consisted of peripheral blood, taken in a trial of Ad26.COV2.S vaccine versus placebo. J is TRBJ2-1 and V is TRBV5-4; the D gene could be TRBD1 or TRBD2 (5 bases each). The clonotype was recovered from a person aged 18-60 years who received the Ad26.COV2.S COVID-19 vaccine or a placebo. As DNA, the CDR3 is TGTGCCAGCAGCTTGCTAGGGGAGTCCTACGATGAGCAGTTCTTC. Encoded protein: CASSLLGESYDEQFF.